One and the same sample provided the 2 T cell receptor beta chains below, sequenced in a study of OX40 agonist ivuxolimab in advanced cancers. Profiling relied on immunoSEQ multiplex PCR, and the TCRdb table lists in-frame clones only, not all of them. The table includes approximately 94,000 clones, 91% detected once. The source material was CD4+ or CD8+ T cells sorted from blood, sampled in a trial of the OX40 agonist ivuxolimab. The receptor set was obtained from an adult with an advanced solid tumor such as melanoma, head and neck, liver or kidney cancer.

The chain joins TRBV18 to TRBJ2-5; the D is unclear. Deletions cut 2 bases from V and 5 bases from J, with 6 bases between. Germline V gene sequence: CDR1 KGHSH, CDR2 LQKENI. The length of the CDR3 is 12 residues. The CDR3 sequence: CASSPTVETQYF. For the CDR3, the DNA is TGTGCCAGCTCACCAACGGTGGAGACCCAGTACTTC.

J is TRBJ2-5 and V is TRBV19, with D hard to call. This CDR3 comprises 11 residues. Germline CDR1 and CDR2: LNHDA and SQIVND (reference sequence). V was shortened by 8 bases and J by 5 bases, with 9 bases between the two germline ends. In DNA, the CDR3 is TGTGCCAGTGGGGTTCGCGAGACCCAGTACTTC. Amino acids: CASGVRETQYF.